This TCR beta chain comes out of a study of blood T cells in healthy people across ages. Turning to the study itself: Through template switching, about one barcoded beta molecule was captured per two T cells, as measured in model experiments. Whole-study results and caveats: Relative to aged donors, long-lived donors carried more naive CD4+ cells and displayed higher diversity. Any changes in expanded clonotypes were possibly confounded, as donor CMV status remained unknown.

A second PCR of 7 to 11 cycles used a sample-barcoded 5' primer and a J-beta primer mix. Each of the cDNA molecules was tagged by a template-switch adaptor with 12 random nucleotides. MiXCR, run by TCRdb on the 5' RACE reads, gives a single entry per CDR3 protein. This table has about 640,000 distinct CDR3 sequences, 25% to 30% appearing once. Of note for this clonotype: Its antigen remains unidentified.

Germline V gene data show CDR1 as SGHRS and CDR2 as YFSETQ. The CDR3 runs to 16 residues. The V and J ends lost 4 bases and 0 bases respectively, with 14 bases between them. The source material was blood. This TCR was sampled from a woman older than 75 in good health. V is TRBV5-1 and J is TRBJ2-1; D tentatively fits TRBD1 or TRBD2 (6 bases each). CDR3 DNA: TGCGCCAGCAGCCTGAGGGGGGCCTCCTCCTACAATGAGCAGTTCTTC. Translated: CASSLRGASSYNEQFF.